The sequence of this TCR beta chain was determined in a study of blood T cells in healthy people across ages. This clonotype was seen at least ten times. V lost 8 bases to trimming and J lost 2 bases; unmatched junction nucleotides: 6. Germline loops: CDR1 MDHEN, CDR2 SYDVKM. This CDR3 region has 14 residues. Through a sample-barcoded 5' primer and a J-beta primer mix, a second PCR was run for roughly 6 to 12 cycles. MiXCR, applied by TCRdb to the 5' RACE reads, yields one record per CDR3 protein. The sample holds hundreds of thousands of distinct CDR3 sequences, about 21% seen once. The sample comprised blood. This clonotype was sampled from a man in his 70s in good health. The V and J genes are TRBV28 and TRBJ1-1; 9 positions agree with TRBD1. CDR3 residues: CASLPGQGNTEAFF. The DNA for the CDR3 is TGTGCCAGCTTGCCGGGACAGGGAAACACTGAAGCTTTCTTT.